These 6 T cell receptor beta chains came from one sample sequenced in a study of cytomegalovirus exposure and HLA in healthy donors (dated by TCRdb to 2017 to 2019). The library relied on the immunoSEQ multiplex PCR assay. A mixture of 60 forward primers for TCR Vbeta segments and 13 reverse primers for TCR Jbeta segments was used in the multiplex PCR. TCRdb stores this immuneACCESS table with in-frame sequences only. Part of the clones is absent; in the studies checked, under half of the shortfall reflects unresolved V genes, and no reason is known for the rest. The sample profile shows about 170,000 clones; roughly 81% of them were found once. In total, the top ten clones hold around 4.7% of the sample. Material: PBMCs. The origin of the receptors is a woman under 30 in good health and CMV-seropositive.

The chain links TRBV2 to TRBJ2-6, with D possibly being TRBD1 (5 bases). This CDR3 has 15 amino acids. Germline-derived CDR1 and CDR2 are SNHLY and FYNNEI. Trimming stripped 1 base from V and 1 base from J, with 5 bases between. This CDR3 is CASSEDRSGANVLTF. The DNA for the CDR3 is TGTGCCAGCAGTGAAGACAGGTCTGGGGCCAACGTCCTGACTTTC.

V is TRBV2 and J is TRBJ1-3; D is possibly TRBD1 (5 bases). Germline CDR1 SNHLY, CDR2 FYNNEI. Between the trimmed V and J ends, which lost 4 bases and 0 bases, there was a span of 13 bases. This CDR3 is built from 16 residues. This chain's CDR3 is CASSVVRGISGNTIYF. The CDR3 region has the DNA TGTGCCAGCAGTGTGGTACGGGGGATCTCTGGAAACACCATATATTTT.

The chain carries TRBV9 and TRBJ2-5, with D possibly TRBD2 on 6 matching bases. The V gene lost 1 base and the J gene lost 5 bases, with 15 bases spanning the gap. Germline CDR1 is SGDLS and CDR2 is YYNGEE. The CDR3 runs 15 residues. CDR3: CASSVSGREVETQYF. The CDR3, as DNA: TGTGCCAGCAGCGTAAGTGGCAGGGAGGTGGAGACCCAGTACTTC.

This rearrangement joins TRBV6-6 to TRBJ2-2; 12 bases match TRBD2. The CDR3 covers 15 residues. Germline assignment: CDR1 MNHNY and CDR2 SVGAGI (reference sequence). With V trimmed by 6 bases and J by 3 bases, 2 bases remained unmatched. CDR3 bases: TGTGCCAGCAGCTGGACTAGCGGGGACACCGGGGAGCTGTTTTTT. This codes for CASSWTSGDTGELFF.

V is TRBV30 and J is TRBJ1-5; possibly TRBD1 for D (6 bases). V shed 6 bases and J shed 4 bases, with 10 bases lying between them. Germline V gives CDR1 GTSNPN, CDR2 SVGIG (reference sequence). This CDR3 region has 12 residues. The CDR3, as DNA: TGTGCCTGCGACAGGAGAAATCAGCCCCAGCATTTT. Encoded protein: CACDRRNQPQHF.

The chain is built from TRBV29-1 and TRBJ2-2; D gene uncertain. This CDR3 spans 15 amino acids. Germline lookup yields CDR1 SQVTM and CDR2 ANQGSEA. The V end lost 7 bases, the J end lost 5 bases, and 20 bases lay between the germline ends. CDR3 sequence: CSASNSLRTTGELFF. DNA for the CDR3: TGCAGCGCATCGAACTCCCTCCGAACGACCGGGGAGCTGTTTTTT.